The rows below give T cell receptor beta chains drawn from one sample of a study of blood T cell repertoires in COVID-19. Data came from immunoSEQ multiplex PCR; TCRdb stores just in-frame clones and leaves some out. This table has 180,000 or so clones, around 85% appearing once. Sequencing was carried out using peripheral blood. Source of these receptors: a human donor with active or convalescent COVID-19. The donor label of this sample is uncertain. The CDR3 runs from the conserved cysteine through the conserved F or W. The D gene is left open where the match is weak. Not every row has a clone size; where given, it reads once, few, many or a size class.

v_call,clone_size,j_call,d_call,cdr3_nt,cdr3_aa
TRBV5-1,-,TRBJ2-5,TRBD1,TGCGCCAGCAGCTTCGGAAATACAGGGGCCAAAGAGACCCAGTACTTC,CASSFGNTGAKETQYF
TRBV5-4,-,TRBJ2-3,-,TGTGCCAGCAGCTTGGGTGGGCCCGACCCAGATACGCAGTATTTT,CASSLGGPDPDTQYF
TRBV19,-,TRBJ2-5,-,TGTGCCAGTAGACTAGGAGGGGAAGAGACCCAGTACTTC,CASRLGGEETQYF
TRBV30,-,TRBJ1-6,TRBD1,TGTGCCTGGAGTGTAGGAAGGGGGCTGTCACCCCTCCACTTT,CAWSVGRGLSPLHF
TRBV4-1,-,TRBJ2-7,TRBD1,TGCGCCAGCAGCCGAGACCAGACAGGGCCCTCCTACGAGCAGTACTTC,CASSRDQTGPSYEQYF
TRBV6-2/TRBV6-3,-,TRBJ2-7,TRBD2,TGTGCCAGCAGTGGCCGACTAGCGGGTGCCAACTCCTACGAGCAGTACTTC,CASSGRLAGANSYEQYF
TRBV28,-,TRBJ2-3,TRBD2,TGTGCCAGCAGTGTGACCGGGACTAGCGGGGGGGCCGCGCCAGATACGCAGTATTTT,CASSVTGTSGGAAPDTQYF
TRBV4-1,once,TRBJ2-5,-,TGCGCCAGCAGCCAAGTTCCGGGACTTGGCGAGACCCAGTACTTC,CASSQVPGLGETQYF
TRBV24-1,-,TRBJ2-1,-,TGTGCCACCAGTGCGGAAGGCGTCAGGAATGAGCAGTTCTTC,CATSAEGVRNEQFF
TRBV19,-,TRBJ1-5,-,TGTGCCAGTAGTTCCTGGGGCAGGGGCACTCAGCCCCAGCATTTT,CASSSWGRGTQPQHF
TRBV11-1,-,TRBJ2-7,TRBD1,TGTGCCAGCAGCATGACAGGGTTCTCCGAGCAGTACTTC,CASSMTGFSEQYF
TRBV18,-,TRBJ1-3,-,TGTGCCAGCTCACCCTACGGTATTGGAAACACCATATATTTT,CASSPYGIGNTIYF
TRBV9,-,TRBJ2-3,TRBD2,TGTGCCAGCAGCGTAGGGGGTAGCGGGGGAATCGGTACGCAGTATTTT,CASSVGGSGGIGTQYF
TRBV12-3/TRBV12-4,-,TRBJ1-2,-,TGTGCCAGCAGTTCCGGACAGTATGGCTACACCTTC,CASSSGQYGYTF
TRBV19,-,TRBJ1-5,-,TGTGCCAGTAGTATGCAGGCCTCTCATAGTAGCAATCAGCCCCAGCATTTT,CASSMQASHSSNQPQHF
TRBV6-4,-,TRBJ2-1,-,TGTGCCAGCAGTGCCCGGAGGAGTGCTTACAATGAGCAGTTCTTC,CASSARRSAYNEQFF
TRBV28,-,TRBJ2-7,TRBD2,TGTGCCAGCAGTTTTCCGGGACTAGCACCGTACGAGCAGTACTTC,CASSFPGLAPYEQYF
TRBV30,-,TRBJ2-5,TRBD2,TGTGCCTGGAGTGTATGGGAGGCGGGGGGTTGGCAAGAGACCCAGTACTTC,CAWSVWEAGGWQETQYF
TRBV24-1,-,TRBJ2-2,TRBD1,TGTGCCACCAGTGATTTAACAGGGGGCGACACCGGGGAGCTGTTTTTT,CATSDLTGGDTGELFF
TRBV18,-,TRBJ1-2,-,TGTGCCAGCTCACCACCGGTTGGGGCCGACTATGGCTACACCTTC,CASSPPVGADYGYTF
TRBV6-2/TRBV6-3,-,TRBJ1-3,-,TGTGCCAGCAGTTACGCAGGGCACTCTGGAAACACCATATATTTT,CASSYAGHSGNTIYF
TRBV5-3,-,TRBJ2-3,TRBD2,TGTGCCAGAAGCTTGGAGCTAGCGGGAAACACAGATACGCAGTATTTT,CARSLELAGNTDTQYF
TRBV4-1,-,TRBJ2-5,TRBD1,TGCGCCAGCAGCCATGACAGGGCTCTCCAAGAGACCCAGTACTTC,CASSHDRALQETQYF
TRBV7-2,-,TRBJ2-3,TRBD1,TGTGCCAGCAGCTTAGGGACAGGGGAAGCAGATACGCAGTATTTT,CASSLGTGEADTQYF
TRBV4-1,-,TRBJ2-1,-,TGCGCCAGCAGCCACCTAGCGAACAACAATGAGCAGTTCTTC,CASSHLANNNEQFF
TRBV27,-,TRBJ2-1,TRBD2,TGTGCCAGCAGGCCTTACCCCCGGGACTATACCTACAATGAGCAGTTCTTC,CASRPYPRDYTYNEQFF
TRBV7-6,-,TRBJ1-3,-,TGTGCCAGCAGCTTATACTCTTCTGGAAACACCATATATTTT,CASSLYSSGNTIYF
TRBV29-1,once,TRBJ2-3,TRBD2,TGCAGCTTTACGCCGGGACTAGCGCCAGATACGCAGTATTTT,CSFTPGLAPDTQYF
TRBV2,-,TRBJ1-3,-,TGTGCCAGCGGGCGTGTCCAGGCATTCTCAGGAAACACCATATATTTT,CASGRVQAFSGNTIYF
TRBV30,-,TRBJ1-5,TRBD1,TGTGCCTGGAGTCCGACAGGGTTGGGTCAGCCCCAGCATTTT,CAWSPTGLGQPQHF
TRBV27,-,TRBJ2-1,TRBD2,TGTGCCAGCAAGCTAGCGGGAGCGCACAATGAGCAGTTCTTC,CASKLAGAHNEQFF
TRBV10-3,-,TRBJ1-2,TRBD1,TGTGCCATCAGTGTAGTATGGACAGGGGGCGCCTATGGCTACACCTTC,CAISVVWTGGAYGYTF
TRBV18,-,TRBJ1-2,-,TGTGCCAGCTCACTCTCCGCGGCTAACTATGGCTACACCTTC,CASSLSAANYGYTF
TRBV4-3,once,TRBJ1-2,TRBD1,TGCGCCAGCAGCCGGTACGGACAGGGCGAATATGGCTACACCTTC,CASSRYGQGEYGYTF
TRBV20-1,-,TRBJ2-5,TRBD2,TGCAGTGCTAGTAGGACTAGCGGGGGGGCGCAAGAGACCCAGTACTTC,CSASRTSGGAQETQYF
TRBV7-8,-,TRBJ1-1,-,TGTGCCAGCAGCTTAGGTTCAATGAACACTGAAGCTTTCTTT,CASSLGSMNTEAFF
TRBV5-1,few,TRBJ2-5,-,TGCGCCAGCAGCTTGATACGGGAGACCCAGTACTTC,CASSLIRETQYF
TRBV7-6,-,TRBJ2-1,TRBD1,TGTGCCAGCAGCTTAGCGGGACAGTCCAATGAGCAGTTCTTC,CASSLAGQSNEQFF
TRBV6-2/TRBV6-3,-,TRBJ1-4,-,TGTGCCAGCAGTTATCCGGGGGGCGCCGCCGAGGAAAAACTGTTTTTT,CASSYPGGAAEEKLFF
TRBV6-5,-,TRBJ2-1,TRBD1,TGTGCCAGCAGCGACCAGGGACAGAGTTCCAATGAGCAGTTCTTC,CASSDQGQSSNEQFF
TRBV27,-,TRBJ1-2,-,TGTGCCAGCGGTACAGGGTTGGAAATATATGGCTACACCTTC,CASGTGLEIYGYTF
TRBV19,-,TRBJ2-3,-,TGTGCCAGTAGTATAAGCCCCAGCGGACCGGCTAGCACAGATACGCAGTATTTT,CASSISPSGPASTDTQYF
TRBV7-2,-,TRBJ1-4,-,TGTGCCAGCAGCCCTCTGGGGGACTCCAAACTGTTTTTT,CASSPLGDSKLFF
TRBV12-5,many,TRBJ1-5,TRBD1,TGTGCTAGTGGTTTGGTACAGGGGTTCGGGCCCCAGCATTTT,CASGLVQGFGPQHF
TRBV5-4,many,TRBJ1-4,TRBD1,TGTGCCAGCAGCCATGACAGGGGCGGGGTTGAAAAACTGTTTTTT,CASSHDRGGVEKLFF
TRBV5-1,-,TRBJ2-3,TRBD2,TGCGCCAGCAGCTTGGAACGGGACTATCCAGACACAGATACGCAGTATTTT,CASSLERDYPDTDTQYF
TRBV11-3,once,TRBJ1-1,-,TGTGCCAGCAGCTGCCGATCCCCTCGACAGATTAAGAACACTGAAGCTTTCTTT,CASSCRSPRQIKNTEAFF